Each of the 8 T cell receptor beta chains below was sequenced from the same sample in a study of blood T cell repertoires in COVID-19. The data were produced by immunoSEQ multiplex PCR, yet TCRdb's version contains in-frame clones alone and is incomplete. The sample lists 120,000 to 150,000 clones; approximately 90% were seen once. The sample was peripheral blood. These receptors were obtained from a human donor in a cohort sampled during active COVID-19.

The J gene is TRBJ2-3, the V gene TRBV10-3; no reliable D call. CDR1 and CDR2 (germline): ENHRY, SYGVKD. The V and J ends lost 4 bases and 6 bases respectively, with 23 bases between them. The CDR3 extends over 17 amino acids. The CDR3 coding sequence is TGTGCCATCAGTGTATGGGCGCTTCAATCAACCCCGGATACGCAGTATTTT. Translating it yields CAISVWALQSTPDTQYF.

The chain employs TRBV12-2 and TRBJ2-6; no DNA check was done on the table's D call, TRBD2. TRBV12-2 is a documented pseudogene. The CDR3 has 18 amino acids. Written as DNA, the CDR3 is TGTGCAAGTCGCTTAGCCAGGGACTCAAGCTCTGGGGCCAACGTCCTGACTTTC. Amino acids: CASRLARDSSSGANVLTF.

The genes are TRBV5-1 and TRBJ2-2, with TRBD2 identical over 11 bases. Germline V lookup: CDR1 SGHRS, CDR2 YFSETQ. The CDR3 has 18 amino acids. V lost 2 bases, J lost 5 bases, and 11 bases stayed unmatched. The CDR3: CASSFHLSGGAGTGELFF. The CDR3 nucleotides are TGCGCCAGCAGCTTCCACCTTAGCGGGGGGGCCGGAACCGGGGAGCTGTTTTTT.

The chain recombines TRBV5-5 with TRBJ2-7, with D possibly being TRBD1 (6 bases). This CDR3 comprises 14 residues. In germline, CDR1 is SGHKS, CDR2 YYEKEE (reference sequence). Trimming shortened V by 2 bases and J by 6 bases, and 15 bases separated the two germline ends. This CDR3 is CASSLQGLSGEQYF. The CDR3 coding sequence is TGTGCCAGCAGCTTACAGGGTCTCTCGGGCGAGCAGTACTTC.

The gene calls are TRBV9 and TRBJ2-5; the D gene is possibly TRBD2 (5 bases). CDR1 and CDR2 (germline): SGDLS, YYNGEE. The V gene lost 4 bases and the J gene lost 2 bases, with 15 bases spanning the gap. This CDR3 has 15 residues. The CDR3 nucleotides are TGTGCCAGCAGCCCGAGCGGACGGCCTCAAGAGACCCAGTACTTC. Its protein is CASSPSGRPQETQYF.

This clone appeared once. V usage is TRBV5-1 and J usage is TRBJ2-5; 9 bases match TRBD1. From germline, CDR1 is SGHRS and CDR2 YFSETQ. CDR3 length equals 16 residues. J was trimmed by 5 bases and V by 4 bases; bases with no gene match: 12. CDR3 protein: CASSGGGTGLGETQYF. The CDR3 nucleotides are TGCGCCAGCAGCGGAGGCGGGACAGGGCTGGGGGAGACCCAGTACTTC.

This rearrangement joins TRBV6-6 to TRBJ1-1, with 9 positions matching TRBD1. The V and J ends lost 5 bases and 6 bases, in that order; junction bases with no gene match: 7. Germline V CDR1 and CDR2: MNHNY, SVGAGI (reference sequence). The CDR3 consists of 14 residues. The CDR3 here is CASSQTGGVAEAFF. CDR3 DNA: TGTGCCAGCAGTCAGACAGGGGGGGTGGCTGAAGCTTTCTTT.

The CDR3 DNA is TGTGCCAGTAGTATCGGACAGGGTCAAGGCTACACCTTC. Encoded protein: CASSIGQGQGYTF. J is TRBJ1-2 and V is TRBV19; 8 positions agree with TRBD1. The ends lost 3 bases at V and 8 bases at J; junction bases unmatched: 5. Germline values: CDR1 LNHDA, CDR2 SQIVND (reference sequence). The CDR3 has 13 amino acids.